This TCR beta chain is from a study of cytomegalovirus exposure and HLA in healthy donors. Study-wide context: A later analysis reported the 120 or so validation repertoires used the same platform as the approximately 660 first-cohort repertoires. Study conclusions and caveats: Most TCR sequences showed up rarely, but some public TCRs showed up in many donors. Associated with cytomegalovirus, according to the listing, were 150 to 200 TCR beta chains.

TCRdb's table, derived via immunoSEQ multiplex PCR, lists solely in-frame clones and lacks some. The data contain approximately 200,000 clones, roughly three quarters of them seen just once; the ten biggest clones take up less than 1.5%. This clone showed up just once. Its antigen is still unknown. This CDR3 spans 15 amino acids. Trimming cost V 0 bases and J 11 bases, with 15 bases left between them. Germline V gene sequence: CDR1 SGDLS, CDR2 YYNGEE. Sequencing used PBMCs. The receptor's source is a woman aged 30 to 39 in good health and CMV-seronegative. The V call is TRBV9, the J call TRBJ2-6, with D possibly TRBD1 on 5 matching bases. The chain's CDR3 is CASSVGLTGWDVLTF. The CDR3 DNA sequence: TGTGCCAGCAGCGTAGGTTTAACAGGCTGGGACGTCCTGACTTTC.